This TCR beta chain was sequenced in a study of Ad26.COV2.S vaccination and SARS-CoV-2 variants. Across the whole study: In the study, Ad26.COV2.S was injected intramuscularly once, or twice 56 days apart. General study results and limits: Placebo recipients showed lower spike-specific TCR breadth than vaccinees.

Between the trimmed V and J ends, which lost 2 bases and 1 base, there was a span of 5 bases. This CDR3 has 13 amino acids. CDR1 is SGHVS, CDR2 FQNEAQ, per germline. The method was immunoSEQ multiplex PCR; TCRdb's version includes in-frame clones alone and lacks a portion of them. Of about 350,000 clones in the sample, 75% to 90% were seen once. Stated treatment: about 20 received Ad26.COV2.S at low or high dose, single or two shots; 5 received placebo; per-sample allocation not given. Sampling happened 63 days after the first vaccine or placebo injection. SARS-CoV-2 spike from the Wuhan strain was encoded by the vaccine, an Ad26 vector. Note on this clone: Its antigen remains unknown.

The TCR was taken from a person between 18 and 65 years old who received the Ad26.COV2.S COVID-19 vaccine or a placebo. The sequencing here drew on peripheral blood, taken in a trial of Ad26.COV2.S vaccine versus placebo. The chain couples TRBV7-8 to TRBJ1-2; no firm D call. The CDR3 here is CASSLMDNYGYTF. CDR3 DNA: TGTGCCAGCAGCTTAATGGATAACTATGGCTACACCTTC.